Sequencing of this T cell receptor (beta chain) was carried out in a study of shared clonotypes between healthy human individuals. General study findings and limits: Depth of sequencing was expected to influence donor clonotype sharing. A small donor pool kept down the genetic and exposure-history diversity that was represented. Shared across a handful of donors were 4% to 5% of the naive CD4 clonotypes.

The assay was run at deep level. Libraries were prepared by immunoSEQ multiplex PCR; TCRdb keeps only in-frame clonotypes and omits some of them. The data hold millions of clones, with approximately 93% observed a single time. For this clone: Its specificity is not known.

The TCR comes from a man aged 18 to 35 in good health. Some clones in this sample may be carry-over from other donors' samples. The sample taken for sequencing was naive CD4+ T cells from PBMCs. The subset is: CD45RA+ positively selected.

Written as DNA, the CDR3 is TGTGCCAGCAGTAAACAAACTAGGGGCCACGAGCAGTACTTC. Its translation: CASSKQTRGHEQYF. The chain recombines TRBV25-1 with TRBJ2-7; D tentatively fits TRBD1 or TRBD2 (5 bases each). V lost 5 bases and J 5 bases, leaving 16 bases between the germline ends. CDR1 MGHDK and CDR2 SYGVNS come from the germline V gene. This CDR3 region has 14 residues.